This T cell receptor beta chain was sequenced for a study of CD8 T cells in ankylosing spondylitis (dated by TCRdb to between 2016 and 2019). Study-wide context: T cell receptor beta repertoires were profiled in healthy donors and ankylosing spondylitis patients so that disease-linked TCR variants could be found. The whole study cohort included 108 healthy donors and 25 ankylosing spondylitis patients. Peripheral blood was sampled, and synovial fluid was additionally collected from ankylosing spondylitis patients. General study outcomes and caveats: A TCR beta motif of several highly homologous amino acid variants appeared characteristic of blood from ankylosing spondylitis patients. Significant enrichment of the disease-linked clones was reported in matched synovial fluid samples from ankylosing spondylitis patients. The disease-linked clones had a CD8+ phenotype and were found at relatively low frequencies in peripheral blood. Some TCR beta motif variants had previously been reported in synovial fluid and blood of reactive arthritis patients, which suggested common disease-initiation mechanisms.

For each ankylosing spondylitis patient, the synovial fluid sample was matched to a blood sample from that same patient. Points on this clonotype: Its antigen remains undetermined. Per-nucleotide qualities are absent, and no much larger clonotype sits a single base away.

The sample was run on an Illumina HiSeq 2500. TCR beta libraries were prepared by quantitative 5'-RACE with molecular barcodes. The authors' pipeline ran thus. A new computational method based on a probabilistic model of VDJ rearrangement was used to identify disease-linked TCR variants. The public reads were reprocessed in TCRdb via fastp at Q25 and MiXCR, keeping in-frame beta chains. When rows share a CDR3 protein, they turn into one entry using the most common DNA and genes. TCRdb's processing, not the study's, gives the V and J calls here. In this sample the table shows fewer than 180,000 distinct CDR3 sequences, under 45% of which occur a single time. The leading ten clones occupy 12% to 15% of the sample. The CDR3, from cysteine to phenylalanine, totals 11 residues. Only the CDR3 DNA is retained, 33 bases long and in frame from the first base. CDR1 DFQATT and CDR2 SNEGSKA are derived from the germline V gene (reference sequence). The V and J ends are trimmed by 6 bases and 0 bases, leaving 5 bases between them.

The sequenced sample consisted of synovial fluid, either unsorted or a sorted T cell fraction (not recorded which). This chain joins TRBV20-1 to TRBJ1-1; the D gene remains uncertain. The origin of this receptor is a male donor with ankylosing spondylitis. The CDR3 loop reads CSAAVNTEAFF. Read as DNA, the sequence is TGCAGTGCCGCAGTGAACACTGAAGCTTTCTTT.